Included here is one TCR beta chain sequence, with context. Its antigen is still unknown. MiXCR was run by TCRdb on the 5' RACE reads, yielding one entry per CDR3 protein. Among about 180,000 distinct CDR3 sequences listed, around 18% were seen once. V was cut by 10 bases and J by 0 bases, with 16 bases left in between. This CDR3 has 14 amino acids. Germline assignment: CDR1 MNHEY and CDR2 SVGEGT. The sample is drawn from a study of T-cell memory formation after mild COVID-19. Overall study context: The study found TCR clusters largely donor specific. Study observations and caveats: The pre-infection memory compartment contained some responding clones, suggesting cross-reactive memory joined. Largely, contracting CD4+ clones fell within CM and EM, and contracting CD8+ clones within EMRA. In second-wave clones peaking day 37, SARS-CoV-2 specificity remained unconfirmed.

This receptor was taken from a man younger than 35 who had mild COVID-19 (a few samples of this study predate the infection). Cell type and time point are not known. The sequencing input was PBMCs or a T cell subset sorted from them (not recorded which). The genes are TRBV6-2 or TRBV6-3 and TRBJ2-7, with D perhaps assigned TRBD1 or TRBD2 (7 bases each). Here the CDR3 DNA reads TGTGCCACCCTCCGGGGGGACAGCTCCTACGAGCAGTACGTC. Protein product: CATLRGDSSYEQYV.